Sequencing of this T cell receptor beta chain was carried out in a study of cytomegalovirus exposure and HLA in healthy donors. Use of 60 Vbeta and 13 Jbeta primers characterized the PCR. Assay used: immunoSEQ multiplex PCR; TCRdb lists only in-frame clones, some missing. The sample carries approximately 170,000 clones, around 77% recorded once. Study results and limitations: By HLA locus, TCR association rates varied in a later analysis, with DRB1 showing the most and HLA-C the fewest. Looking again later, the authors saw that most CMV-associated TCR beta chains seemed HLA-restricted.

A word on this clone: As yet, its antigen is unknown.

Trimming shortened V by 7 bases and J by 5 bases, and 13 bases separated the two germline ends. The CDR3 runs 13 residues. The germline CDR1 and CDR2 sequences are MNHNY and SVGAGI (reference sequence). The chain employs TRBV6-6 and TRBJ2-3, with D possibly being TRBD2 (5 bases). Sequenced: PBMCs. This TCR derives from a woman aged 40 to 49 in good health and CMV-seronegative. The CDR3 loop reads CASTIFREDTQYF. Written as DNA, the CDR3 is TGTGCCAGCACCATATTTCGGGAAGATACGCAGTATTTT.